This T cell receptor (beta chain) was captured by sequencing in a study of blood T cell repertoires in COVID-19. Study-wide background: The analysed material was cDNA or gDNA that came from T cells, B-cell-depleted T cells, or PBMCs.

Germline CDR1 is SGHTA and CDR2 is FQGTGA. V was cut by 5 bases and J by 0 bases, with 14 bases left in between. CDR3 length: 17 amino acids. Measured with immunoSEQ multiplex PCR; TCRdb has only the in-frame clones, and not every one. Of 130,000 to 150,000 clones detected, more than 75% appear once; the ten largest clones hold roughly 13%. The chain couples TRBV7-3 to TRBJ2-6; D gene unclear. This receptor was taken from a man older than 75 with acute or convalescent COVID-19. Source material: peripheral blood. CDR3 DNA sequence: TGTGCCAGCAGCCTAGTGGGTATAGGCTCTGGGGCCAACGTCCTGACTTTC. Its protein is CASSLVGIGSGANVLTF.